This is a list of T cell receptor beta chains from one sample in a study of beta chain features in type 1 diabetes. Method: immunoSEQ multiplex PCR; TCRdb's copy keeps in-frame clones and lacks some. The sample shows 140,000 or so clones, roughly a tenth of them seen only once. The sequencing sample was made of central memory CD4+ T cells from blood. All receptors come from a man younger than 30 in good health. CDR3s include the opening cysteine and the closing phenylalanine or tryptophan. Fields, in order: V gene, J gene, CDR3 protein.

TRBV27,TRBJ2-7,CASSLSAGSGHYEQYF
TRBV19,TRBJ1-6,CASSISTGNSPLHF
TRBV4-1,TRBJ2-3,CASSQAGTGRDTQYF
TRBV9,TRBJ2-2,CASSVGEGRRGTGELFF
TRBV5-4,TRBJ2-3,CASSLGGTTPHTDTQYF
TRBV2,TRBJ1-5,CASRDGTGTAMVQAQHF
TRBV7-9,TRBJ2-2,CASSLLVQGARTGELFF
TRBV20-1,TRBJ2-1,CSAPAGYEQFF
TRBV29-1,TRBJ1-5,CSAVDSYNQPQHF
TRBV29-1,TRBJ2-3,CSVERADTQYF
TRBV18,TRBJ2-2,CASSPKQANTGELFF
TRBV19,TRBJ2-3,CASSSGRGGDTQYF
TRBV6-5,TRBJ1-2,CASSPNRDGYTF
TRBV6-5,TRBJ1-5,CASSDIPNQPQHF
TRBV11-1,TRBJ2-5,CASSFGTGVETQYF
TRBV29-1,TRBJ2-5,CSVESGALTQYF
TRBV6-4,TRBJ1-2,CASSERGDVDGYTF
TRBV5-4,TRBJ1-2,CASSFGQARGYTF
TRBV9,TRBJ1-2,CASSKGDRGYRTNYGYTF
TRBV19,TRBJ2-2,CASNAVLTGELFF
TRBV30,TRBJ1-5,CAWSVKGDQPQHF
TRBV7-8,TRBJ1-5,CASSLEKGQGAGTQPQHF
TRBV10-3,TRBJ2-1,CAISESTISYNEQFF
TRBV11-2,TRBJ1-4,CASSLLNGVEKLFF
TRBV7-6,TRBJ1-1,CASSFYQGGTEAFF
TRBV5-6,TRBJ1-2,CASSSTIGEPNYGYTF
TRBV7-2,TRBJ1-4,CASGQGAGTNEKLFF
TRBV4-2,TRBJ1-4,CASSLAGEKLFF
TRBV19,TRBJ1-1,CASSHGQRNTEAFF
TRBV5-5,TRBJ2-2,CASSLARELFF
TRBV5-1,TRBJ2-7,CASSLTGGVSYEQYF
TRBV5-1,TRBJ1-2,CASSLEGRGYGYTF
TRBV7-2,TRBJ2-5,CASSLRASGGQTQYF
TRBV4-1,TRBJ2-1,CASSPNRAIDEQFF
TRBV7-9,TRBJ2-5,CASSRGHGQETQYF
TRBV7-3,TRBJ1-3,CASSPNWGNTIYF
TRBV5-1,TRBJ2-6,CASSATSGGTGANVLTF
TRBV18,TRBJ2-1,CASSRRGDRVSNEQFF
TRBV4-3,TRBJ2-1,CASSQELAGGHHEQFF
TRBV10-3,TRBJ2-5,CASSPTGNQETQYF
TRBV5-5,TRBJ1-6,CASSLGQDNSPLHF
TRBV27,TRBJ1-2,CASSLGTGDVRYGYTF
TRBV5-6,TRBJ1-5,CASSSTNGENQPQHF
TRBV4-1,TRBJ2-1,CASSQHTSGGANEQFF
TRBV18,TRBJ1-5,CASSKGGLNQPQHF
TRBV2,TRBJ1-2,CASSEGAYAF
TRBV7-9,TRBJ2-7,CASSLSPIREQYF
TRBV4-1,TRBJ1-1,CATSTGTENTEAFF
TRBV5-6,TRBJ2-3,CASSQADTQYF
TRBV4-2,TRBJ2-7,CASSSIRTGGQEQYF
TRBV7-9,TRBJ2-4,CASSSPGSKEIPNIQYF
TRBV21-1,TRBJ2-1,CASSKEASGGLSYNEQFF
TRBV2,TRBJ1-2,CASSEKRLSSGYTF
TRBV2,TRBJ2-5,CASSANRGPQETQYF
TRBV29-1,TRBJ1-2,CSVEAANRGPDYGYTF
TRBV19,TRBJ1-5,CASSMAGGNQPQHF